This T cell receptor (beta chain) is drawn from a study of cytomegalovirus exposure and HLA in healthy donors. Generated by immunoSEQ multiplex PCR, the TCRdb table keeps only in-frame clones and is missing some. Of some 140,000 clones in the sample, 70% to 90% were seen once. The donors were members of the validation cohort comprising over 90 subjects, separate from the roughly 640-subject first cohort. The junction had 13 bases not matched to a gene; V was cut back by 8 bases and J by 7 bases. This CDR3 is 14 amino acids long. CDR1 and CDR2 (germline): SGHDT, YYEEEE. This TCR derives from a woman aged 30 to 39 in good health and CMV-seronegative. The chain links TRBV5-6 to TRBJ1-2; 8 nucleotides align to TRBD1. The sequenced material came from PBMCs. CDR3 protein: CARCRTDRVGGYTF. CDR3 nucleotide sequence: TGTGCCAGGTGTCGCACGGACAGGGTGGGTGGCTACACCTTC.